The 5 T cell receptor beta chains below all came from one sample that was sequenced in a study of shared clonotypes between healthy human individuals. CD45RO negativity and positive selection for CCR7 defined naive CD8 cells, a population that excluded terminally differentiated effector memory CD45RA+ cells. The protocol was immunoSEQ multiplex PCR, while the TCRdb copy is restricted to in-frame clones and leaves out a portion. Of about 2,200,000 clones listed, about 93% were seen once; the top ten hold under 2%. The sequencing sample was made of naive CD8+ T cells from PBMCs. The receptors were gathered from a man aged 18-30 years in good health. Some clones in this sample may be carry-over from other donors' samples.

This sequence joins TRBV11-2 and TRBJ2-2; tentatively, D is TRBD2 (6 bases). Trimming removed 0 bases from V and 6 bases from J, with 11 bases in between. CDR1 SGHAT and CDR2 FQNNGV come from the germline V gene. The CDR3 has 15 residues. The CDR3 loop reads CASSLEGLGAGELFF. The CDR3 nucleotides are TGTGCCAGCAGCTTAGAGGGACTCGGCGCCGGGGAGCTGTTTTTT.

The chain links TRBV9 to TRBJ2-3, with 7 nucleotides matching TRBD2. V dropped 0 bases and J dropped 0; count of bases not matched to a gene: 4. From germline, CDR1 is SGDLS and CDR2 YYNGEE. This CDR3 has 16 amino acids. The DNA for the CDR3 is TGTGCCAGCAGCGTAGGTCCTAGCGGAAGCACAGATACGCAGTATTTT. Protein: CASSVGPSGSTDTQYF. Drawing the rest from reference TRBV9 and TRBJ2-3, the complete variable domain is DSGVTQTPKHLITATGQRVTLRCSPRSGDLSVYWYQQSLDQGLQFLIQYYNGEERAKGNILERFSAQQFPDLHSELNLSSLELGDSALYFCASSVGPSGSTDTQYFGPGTRLTVL.

The rearrangement uses TRBV6-1 and TRBJ2-1; D is ambiguous. Trimming stripped 0 bases from V and 1 base from J, with 13 bases between. Germline assignment: CDR1 MNHNS and CDR2 SASEGT. The CDR3 has 17 residues. The CDR3 nucleotides are TGTGCCAGCAGTGAAGCGCTTCGACGGCTATCCTACAATGAGCAGTTCTTC. Protein product: CASSEALRRLSYNEQFF.

This chain connects TRBV4-1 to TRBJ2-7; possible D gene TRBD2, 6 bases. This CDR3 comprises 16 residues. Trimming took 1 base from V and 6 from J, leaving 19 bases between them. Germline V gene data show CDR1 as MGHRA and CDR2 as YSYEKL. The CDR3: CASSQADSGTDGEQYF. DNA for the CDR3: TGCGCCAGCAGCCAAGCGGACTCCGGGACTGATGGCGAGCAGTACTTC.

Concerning this clone itself: Additional DNA sequences in this sample encode the identical CDR3. J is TRBJ1-1 and V is TRBV4-3, with 7 bases lining up with TRBD1. Losses at the gene ends were 1 base for V and 0 bases for J; bases not matched to a gene: 2. The length of the CDR3 is 15 residues. The germline CDR1 and CDR2 sequences are LGHNA and YSLEER. In nucleotides, the CDR3 is TGCGCCAGCAGCCAAGGAACAGGGGTGAACACTGAAGCTTTCTTT. Protein product: CASSQGTGVNTEAFF.